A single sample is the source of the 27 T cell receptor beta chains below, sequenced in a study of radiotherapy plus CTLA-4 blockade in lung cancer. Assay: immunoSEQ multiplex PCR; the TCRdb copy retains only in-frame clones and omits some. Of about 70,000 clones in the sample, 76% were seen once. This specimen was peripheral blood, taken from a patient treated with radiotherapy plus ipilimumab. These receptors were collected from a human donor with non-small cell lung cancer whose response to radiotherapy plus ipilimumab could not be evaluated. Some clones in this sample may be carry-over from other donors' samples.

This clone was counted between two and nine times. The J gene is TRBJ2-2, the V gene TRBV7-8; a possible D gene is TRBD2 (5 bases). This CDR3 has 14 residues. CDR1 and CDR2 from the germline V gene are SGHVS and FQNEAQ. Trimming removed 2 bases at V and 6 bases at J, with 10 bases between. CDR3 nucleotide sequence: TGTGCCAGCAGCTTACATGGAGGTCCCGGGGAGCTGTTTTTT. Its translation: CASSLHGGPGELFF. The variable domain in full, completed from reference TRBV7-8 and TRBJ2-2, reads GAGVSQSPRYKVAKRGQDVALRCDPISGHVSLFWYQQALGQGPEFLTYFQNEAQLDKSGLPSDRFFAERPEGSVSTLKIQRTQQEDSAVYLCASSLHGGPGELFFGEGSRLTVL.

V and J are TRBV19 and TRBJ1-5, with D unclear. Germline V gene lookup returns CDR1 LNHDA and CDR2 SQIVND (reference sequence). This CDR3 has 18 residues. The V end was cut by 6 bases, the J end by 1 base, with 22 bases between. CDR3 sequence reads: CASRAVGASAQSNQPQHF. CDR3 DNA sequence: TGTGCCAGTAGAGCCGTAGGAGCATCCGCACAAAGCAATCAGCCCCAGCATTTT.

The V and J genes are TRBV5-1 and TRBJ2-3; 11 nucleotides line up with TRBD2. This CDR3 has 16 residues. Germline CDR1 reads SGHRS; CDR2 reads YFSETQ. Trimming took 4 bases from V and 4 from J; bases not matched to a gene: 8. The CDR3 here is CASSPPTSGDADTQYF. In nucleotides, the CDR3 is TGCGCCAGCAGCCCGCCGACTAGCGGGGACGCAGATACGCAGTATTTT.

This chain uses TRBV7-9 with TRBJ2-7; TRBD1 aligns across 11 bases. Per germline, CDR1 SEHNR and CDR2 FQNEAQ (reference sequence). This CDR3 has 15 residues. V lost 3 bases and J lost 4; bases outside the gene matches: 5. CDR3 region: CASSFGTGGGYEQYF. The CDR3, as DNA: TGTGCCAGCAGCTTTGGGACAGGGGGGGGTTACGAGCAGTACTTC.

The CDR3 region is CASAPSPADPYEQYF. CDR3 DNA sequence: TGTGCCAGCGCCCCTTCCCCAGCGGACCCCTACGAGCAGTACTTC. The chain recombines TRBV4-2 with TRBJ2-7; D might be TRBD2 (5 bases). Trimming removed 8 bases from V and 2 bases from J, with 19 bases in between. The CDR3 contains 15 residues. Per the germline V gene, CDR1 is LGHNA and CDR2 is YNFKEQ.

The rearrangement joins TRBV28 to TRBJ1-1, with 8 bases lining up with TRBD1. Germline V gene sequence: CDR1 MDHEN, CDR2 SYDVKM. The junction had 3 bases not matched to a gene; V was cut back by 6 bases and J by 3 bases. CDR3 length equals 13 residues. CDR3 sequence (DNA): TGTGCCAGCAGGGCAGGGGGCTACACTGAAGCTTTCTTT. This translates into CASRAGGYTEAFF.

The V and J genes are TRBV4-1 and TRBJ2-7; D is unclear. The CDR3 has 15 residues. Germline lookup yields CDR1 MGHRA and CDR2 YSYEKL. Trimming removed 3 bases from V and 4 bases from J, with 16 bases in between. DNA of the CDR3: TGCGCCAGCAGCCAGACACAGATTTCTGAATACGAGCAGTACTTC. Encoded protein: CASSQTQISEYEQYF.

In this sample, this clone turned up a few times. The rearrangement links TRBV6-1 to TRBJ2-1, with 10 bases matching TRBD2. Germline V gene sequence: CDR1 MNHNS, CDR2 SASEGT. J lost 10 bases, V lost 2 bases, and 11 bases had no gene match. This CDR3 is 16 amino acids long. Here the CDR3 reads CASSEPQRGGPREQFF. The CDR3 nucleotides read TGTGCCAGCAGTGAACCCCAGCGGGGGGGCCCCCGGGAGCAGTTCTTC.

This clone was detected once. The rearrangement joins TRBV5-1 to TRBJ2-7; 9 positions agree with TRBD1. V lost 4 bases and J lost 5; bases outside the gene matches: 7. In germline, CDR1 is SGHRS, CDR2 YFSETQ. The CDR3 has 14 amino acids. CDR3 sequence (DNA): TGCGCCAGCAGCACGGGACAGGGTAGGAACGAGCAGTACTTC. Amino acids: CASSTGQGRNEQYF. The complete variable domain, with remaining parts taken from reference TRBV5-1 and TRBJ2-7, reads KAGVTQTPRYLIKTRGQQVTLSCSPISGHRSVSWYQQTPGQGLQFLFEYFSETQRNKGNFPGRFSGRQFSNSRSEMNVSTLELGDSALYLCASSTGQGRNEQYFGPGTRLTVT.

The CDR3 sequence: CASSSPRDTGELFF. The DNA for the CDR3 is TGTGCCAGCAGCTCCCCCAGGGACACCGGGGAGCTGTTTTTT. The V gene is TRBV7-9, the J gene TRBJ2-2, with D maybe TRBD1 (5 bases). V shed 4 bases and J shed 3 bases, with 9 bases lying between them. Germline V lookup: CDR1 SEHNR, CDR2 FQNEAQ (reference sequence). CDR3 length: 14 amino acids.

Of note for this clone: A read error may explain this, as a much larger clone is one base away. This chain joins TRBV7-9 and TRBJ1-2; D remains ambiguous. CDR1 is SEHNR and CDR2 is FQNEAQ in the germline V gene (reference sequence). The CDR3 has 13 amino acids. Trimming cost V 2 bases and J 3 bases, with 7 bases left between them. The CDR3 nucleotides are TGTGCCAGCAGCTTAAACGGAGACTATGGCTACACCTTC. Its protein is CASSLNGDYGYTF.

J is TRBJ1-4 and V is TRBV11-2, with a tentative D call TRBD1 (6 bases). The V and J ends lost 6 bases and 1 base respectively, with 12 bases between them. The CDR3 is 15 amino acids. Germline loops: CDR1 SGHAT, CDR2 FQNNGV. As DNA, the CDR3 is TGTGCCAGCAGGTACCTACAGGGAACTAATGAAAAACTGTTTTTT. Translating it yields CASRYLQGTNEKLFF.

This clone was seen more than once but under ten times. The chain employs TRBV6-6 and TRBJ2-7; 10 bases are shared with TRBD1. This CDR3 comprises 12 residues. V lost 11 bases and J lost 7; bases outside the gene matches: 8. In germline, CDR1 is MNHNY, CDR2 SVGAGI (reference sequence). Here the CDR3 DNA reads TGTGCCGGCCGACAGGGGGCAGGTGAGCAGTACTTC. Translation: CAGRQGAGEQYF.

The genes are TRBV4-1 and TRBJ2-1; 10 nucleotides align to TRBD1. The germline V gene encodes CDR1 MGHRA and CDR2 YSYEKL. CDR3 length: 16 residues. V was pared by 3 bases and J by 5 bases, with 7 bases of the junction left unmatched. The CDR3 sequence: CASSQTRQGADNEQFF. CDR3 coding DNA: TGCGCCAGCAGCCAGACACGACAGGGGGCCGACAATGAGCAGTTCTTC.

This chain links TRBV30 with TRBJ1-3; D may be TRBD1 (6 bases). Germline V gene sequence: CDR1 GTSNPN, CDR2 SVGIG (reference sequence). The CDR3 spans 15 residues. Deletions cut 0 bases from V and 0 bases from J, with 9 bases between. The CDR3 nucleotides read TGTGCCTGGAGTGTCGGGGGGCCCTCTGGAAACACCATATATTTT. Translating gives CAWSVGGPSGNTIYF.

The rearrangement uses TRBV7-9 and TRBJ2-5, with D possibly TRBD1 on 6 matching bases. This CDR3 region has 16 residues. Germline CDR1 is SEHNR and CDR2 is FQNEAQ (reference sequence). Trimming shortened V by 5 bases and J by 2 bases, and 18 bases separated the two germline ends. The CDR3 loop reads CASSPTFGTLQETQYF. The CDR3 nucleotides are TGTGCCAGCAGCCCGACCTTCGGGACACTACAAGAGACCCAGTACTTC.

The CDR3 DNA reads TGTGCCAGCAGCGTCCTCCCGGGAAGGGACACCATATATTTT. It translates to CASSVLPGRDTIYF. The chain joins TRBV9 to TRBJ1-3; D not certain. CDR1 SGDLS and CDR2 YYNGEE come from the germline V gene. V shed 2 bases and J shed 8 bases, with 14 bases lying between them. This CDR3 spans 14 amino acids.

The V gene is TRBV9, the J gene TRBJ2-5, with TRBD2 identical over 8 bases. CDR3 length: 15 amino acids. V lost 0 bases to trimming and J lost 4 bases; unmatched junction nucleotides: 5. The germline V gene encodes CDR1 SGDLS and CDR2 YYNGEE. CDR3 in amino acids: CASSVAGGPSETQYF. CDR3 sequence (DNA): TGTGCCAGCAGCGTAGCGGGGGGGCCGTCAGAGACCCAGTACTTC.

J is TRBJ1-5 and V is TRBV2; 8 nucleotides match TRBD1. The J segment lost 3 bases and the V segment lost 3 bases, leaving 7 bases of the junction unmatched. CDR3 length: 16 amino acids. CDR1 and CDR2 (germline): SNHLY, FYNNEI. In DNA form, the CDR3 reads TGTGCCAGCAGTGAGCTAGGGACAGGTTACAATCAGCCCCAGCATTTT. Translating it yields CASSELGTGYNQPQHF.

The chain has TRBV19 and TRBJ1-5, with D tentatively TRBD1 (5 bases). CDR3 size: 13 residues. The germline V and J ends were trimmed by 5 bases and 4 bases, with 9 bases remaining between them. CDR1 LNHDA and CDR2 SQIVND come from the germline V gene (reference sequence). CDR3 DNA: TGTGCCAGTAGTCCACAGGTAAATCAGCCCCAGCATTTT. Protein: CASSPQVNQPQHF.

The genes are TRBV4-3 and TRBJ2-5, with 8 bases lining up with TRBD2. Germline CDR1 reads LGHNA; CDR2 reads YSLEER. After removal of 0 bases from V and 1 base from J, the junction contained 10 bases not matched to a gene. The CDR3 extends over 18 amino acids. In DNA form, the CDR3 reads TGCGCCAGCAGCCAAGAGAGGGTGGGAGCGGGGGCCCAAGAGACCCAGTACTTC. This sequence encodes CASSQERVGAGAQETQYF.

The CDR3, as DNA: TGCGCCAGCAGCTTGGACGGCTACGAGCAGTACTTC. Its translation: CASSLDGYEQYF. The J gene is TRBJ2-7, the V gene TRBV5-1; D not resolved. The V and J ends lost 0 bases and 3 bases respectively, with 4 bases between them. Germline V CDR1 and CDR2: SGHRS, YFSETQ. This CDR3 is 12 amino acids long.

CDR3 region: CASRPGTGDDQPQHF. The CDR3, as DNA: TGCGCCAGCAGGCCCGGGACAGGGGATGATCAGCCCCAGCATTTT. The chain carries TRBV5-1 and TRBJ1-5, with 10 bases aligning to TRBD1. V shed 5 bases and J 5 bases; nucleotides not matched to a gene: 7. Germline assignment: CDR1 SGHRS and CDR2 YFSETQ. The CDR3 totals 15 residues.

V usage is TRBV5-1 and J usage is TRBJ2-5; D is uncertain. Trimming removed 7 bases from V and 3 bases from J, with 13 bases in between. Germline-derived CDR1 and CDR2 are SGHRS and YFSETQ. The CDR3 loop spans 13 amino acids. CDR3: CASELGPEETQYF. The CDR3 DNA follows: TGCGCCAGCGAACTTGGGCCTGAAGAGACCCAGTACTTC.

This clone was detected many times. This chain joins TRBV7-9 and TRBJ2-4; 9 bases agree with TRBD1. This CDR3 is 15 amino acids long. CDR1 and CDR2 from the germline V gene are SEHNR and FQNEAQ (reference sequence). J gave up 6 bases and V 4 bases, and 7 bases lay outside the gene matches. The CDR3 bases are TGTGCCAGCAGCTCCTTACAGGGGGCCTTAAACATTCAGTACTTC. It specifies CASSSLQGALNIQYF. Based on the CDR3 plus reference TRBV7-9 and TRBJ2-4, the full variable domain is DTGVSQNPRHKITKRGQNVTFRCDPISEHNRLYWYRQTLGQGPEFLTYFQNEAQLEKSRLLSDRFSAERPKGSFSTLEIQRTEQGDSAMYLCASSSLQGALNIQYFGAGTRLSVL.

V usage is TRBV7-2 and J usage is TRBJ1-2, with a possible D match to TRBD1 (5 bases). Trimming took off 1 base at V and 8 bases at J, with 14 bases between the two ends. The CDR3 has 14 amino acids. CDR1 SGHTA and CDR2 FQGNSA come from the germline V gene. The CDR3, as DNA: TGTGCCAGCAGCTTAGACGGGGGAACTTACGGCTACACCTTC. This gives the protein CASSLDGGTYGYTF.

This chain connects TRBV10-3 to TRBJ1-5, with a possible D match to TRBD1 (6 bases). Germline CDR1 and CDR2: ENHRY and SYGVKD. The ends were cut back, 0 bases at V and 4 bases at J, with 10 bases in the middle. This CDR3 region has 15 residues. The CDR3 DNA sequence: TGTGCCATCAGTGAGTCAAACAGGGCGAATCAGCCCCAGCATTTT. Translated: CAISESNRANQPQHF.